The next 15 T cell receptor beta chains were all read from a single sample in a study of CD8 T cells in Susac syndrome. An amount of RNA that ranged from roughly 0.5 to 1 ug was reverse transcribed with random hexamers. One entry per CDR3 protein results from TCRdb running MiXCR on the immunoSEQ multiplex PCR reads. The sample consists of roughly 150,000 distinct CDR3 sequences, approximately 93% of them appearing once. Sequencing input: CD4+ T cells from PBMCs. The source is a human donor with multiple sclerosis.

The table lists this clonotype with a count of one. The V and J genes are TRBV6-5 and TRBJ2-5, with D perhaps assigned TRBD1 or TRBD2 (5 bases each). This CDR3 spans 13 amino acids. In germline, CDR1 is MNHEY, CDR2 SVGAGI. Deletions cut 4 bases from V and 4 bases from J, with 10 bases between. CDR3: CASSSGTLETQYF. CDR3 bases: TGTGCCAGCAGTTCAGGGACCTTAGAGACCCAGTACTTC.

CDR3 in amino acids: CASSRDGGLYTIYF. The CDR3 DNA reads as TGTGCCAGCAGTCGGGACGGTGGACTTTACACCATATATTTT. The chain couples TRBV27 to TRBJ1-3, with D maybe TRBD1 (5 bases). Trimming removed 5 bases at V and 8 bases at J, with 16 bases between. The length of the CDR3 is 14 residues. In germline, CDR1 is MNHEY, CDR2 SMNVEV (reference sequence).

Here the CDR3 reads CASSLQRTRSEQFF. The CDR3 bases are TGTGCCAGCAGTTTACAAAGGACTAGAAGTGAGCAGTTCTTC. This chain connects TRBV12-3 or TRBV12-4 to TRBJ2-1; 7 bases line up with TRBD2. This CDR3 has 14 amino acids. The J segment lost 9 bases and the V segment lost 2 bases, leaving 7 bases of the junction unmatched.

A few counts support this clonotype. The chain has TRBV28 and TRBJ2-7; D call uncertain. The CDR3 is 11 amino acids. Germline CDR1 is MDHEN and CDR2 is SYDVKM. The ends were cut back, 5 bases at V and 2 bases at J, with 4 bases in the middle. The CDR3 loop is CASSETYEQYF. CDR3 nucleotides: TGTGCCAGCAGTGAAACCTACGAGCAGTACTTC. Full variable domain (remainder filled in from reference TRBV28 and TRBJ2-7): DVKVTQSSRYLVKRTGEKVFLECVQDMDHENMFWYRQDPGLGLRLIYFSYDVKMKEKGDIPEGYSVSREKKERFSLILESASTNQTSMYLCASSETYEQYFGPGTRLTVT.

The chain has TRBV29-1 and TRBJ2-3, with 8 bases aligning to TRBD2. Germline CDR1 is SQVTM and CDR2 is ANQGSEA. The V gene end was trimmed by 7 bases and the J gene end by 2 bases; junction bases not matched to a gene: 14. CDR3 length: 16 amino acids. The CDR3 region has the DNA TGCAGCGCCCCCGGGGCCGCTAGCGGGTACACAGATACGCAGTATTTT. Translating it yields CSAPGAASGYTDTQYF.

The chain joins TRBV5-4 to TRBJ1-2, with 8 bases lining up with TRBD1. V gave up 1 base and J gave up 3 bases; unmatched junction bases: 2. Germline assignment: CDR1 SGHNT and CDR2 YYREEE (reference sequence). The CDR3 consists of 14 residues. The CDR3 spells CASSLSDRDYGYTF. The CDR3, as DNA: TGTGCCAGCAGCTTGTCGGACAGGGACTATGGCTACACCTTC.

This chain links TRBV30 with TRBJ1-6; D call uncertain. Between the trimmed V and J ends, which lost 5 bases and 4 bases, there was a span of 9 bases. The length of the CDR3 is 13 residues. Germline-derived CDR1 and CDR2 are GTSNPN and SVGIG (reference sequence). Here the CDR3 DNA reads TGTGCCTGGGGAAGCGGATATAATTCACCCCTCCACTTT. Amino acid sequence: CAWGSGYNSPLHF.

The V gene is TRBV3-1, the J gene TRBJ1-2; D perhaps matches TRBD1 (5 bases). Trimming removed 7 bases at V and 8 bases at J, with 14 bases between. This CDR3 has 12 residues. Looked up from germline, CDR1 is LGHDT and CDR2 is YNNKEL (reference sequence). For the CDR3, the DNA is TGTGCCAGCATACAAACCCGGGGCGGCTACACCTTC. It translates to CASIQTRGGYTF.

CDR3 region: CSVRQGTGGGELFF. CDR3 nucleotides: TGCAGCGTAAGACAGGGGACCGGCGGCGGGGAGCTGTTTTTT. The rearrangement uses TRBV29-1 and TRBJ2-2, with TRBD1 identical over 8 bases. The CDR3 covers 14 residues. The junction had 10 bases not matched to a gene; V was cut back by 6 bases and J by 7 bases. CDR1 SQVTM and CDR2 ANQGSEA come from the germline V gene.

The chain combines TRBV20-1 with TRBJ1-2; 9 nucleotides agree with TRBD1. Trimming at V came to 6 bases and at J to 8 bases, leaving 10 bases not matched to a gene. Germline assignment: CDR1 DFQATT and CDR2 SNEGSKA (reference sequence). The CDR3 runs to 13 residues. CDR3 region: CSATLRDRVGYTF. DNA of the CDR3: TGCAGTGCCACCCTCCGGGACAGGGTGGGCTACACCTTC.

This clonotype was counted once. This sequence joins TRBV29-1 and TRBJ1-1; weak D call: TRBD1 (6 bases). The CDR3 totals 12 residues. V was cut by 6 bases and J by 5 bases, with 13 bases left in between. Germline V gene data show CDR1 as SQVTM and CDR2 as ANQGSEA. The CDR3 loop reads CSVDRSGTEAFF. For the CDR3, the DNA is TGCAGCGTCGACAGGTCGGGGACTGAAGCTTTCTTT.

V and J are TRBV5-4 and TRBJ2-7; D uncertain. Germline assignment: CDR1 SGHNT and CDR2 YYREEE (reference sequence). The CDR3 is made up of 16 amino acids. V was shortened by 4 bases and J by 3 bases, with 20 bases between the two germline ends. CDR3 amino acids: CASSPRPKGRLYEQYF. The DNA of the CDR3 is TGTGCCAGCAGCCCCCGCCCGAAGGGCAGACTCTACGAGCAGTACTTC.

This clonotype was seen a few times. V usage is TRBV12-3 or TRBV12-4 and J usage is TRBJ1-2; no clear D. V was cut by 2 bases and J by 6 bases, with 10 bases left in between. The CDR3 runs to 13 residues. Written as DNA, the CDR3 is TGTGCCAGCAGTTTAATCCGGGGAGATGGCTACACCTTC. Its protein is CASSLIRGDGYTF.

The gene calls are TRBV3-1 and TRBJ1-1; tentative D call: TRBD1 (5 bases). Per the germline V gene, CDR1 is LGHDT and CDR2 is YNNKEL (reference sequence). This CDR3 region has 15 residues. V was shortened by 5 bases and J by 4 bases, with 17 bases between the two germline ends. This chain's CDR3 is CASSSSGGVGTEAFF. The CDR3 nucleotides read TGTGCCAGCAGCTCTTCGGGGGGGGTCGGCACTGAAGCTTTCTTT. The whole variable domain, remainder taken from reference TRBV3-1 and TRBJ1-1, is DTAVSQTPKYLVTQMGNDKSIKCEQNLGHDTMYWYKQDSKKFLKIMFSYNNKELIINETVPNRFSPKSPDKAHLNLHINSLELGDSAVYFCASSSSGGVGTEAFFGQGTRLTVV.

This sequence joins TRBV18 and TRBJ2-1; TRBD2 is a possible D gene (6 bases). In germline, CDR1 is KGHSH, CDR2 LQKENI. The CDR3 sequence is 13 residues long. The V end lost 7 bases, the J end lost 5 bases, and 12 bases lay between the germline ends. The CDR3 loop reads CASYRRGDNEQFF. The CDR3, as DNA: TGTGCCAGCTACAGGCGGGGAGACAATGAGCAGTTCTTC.